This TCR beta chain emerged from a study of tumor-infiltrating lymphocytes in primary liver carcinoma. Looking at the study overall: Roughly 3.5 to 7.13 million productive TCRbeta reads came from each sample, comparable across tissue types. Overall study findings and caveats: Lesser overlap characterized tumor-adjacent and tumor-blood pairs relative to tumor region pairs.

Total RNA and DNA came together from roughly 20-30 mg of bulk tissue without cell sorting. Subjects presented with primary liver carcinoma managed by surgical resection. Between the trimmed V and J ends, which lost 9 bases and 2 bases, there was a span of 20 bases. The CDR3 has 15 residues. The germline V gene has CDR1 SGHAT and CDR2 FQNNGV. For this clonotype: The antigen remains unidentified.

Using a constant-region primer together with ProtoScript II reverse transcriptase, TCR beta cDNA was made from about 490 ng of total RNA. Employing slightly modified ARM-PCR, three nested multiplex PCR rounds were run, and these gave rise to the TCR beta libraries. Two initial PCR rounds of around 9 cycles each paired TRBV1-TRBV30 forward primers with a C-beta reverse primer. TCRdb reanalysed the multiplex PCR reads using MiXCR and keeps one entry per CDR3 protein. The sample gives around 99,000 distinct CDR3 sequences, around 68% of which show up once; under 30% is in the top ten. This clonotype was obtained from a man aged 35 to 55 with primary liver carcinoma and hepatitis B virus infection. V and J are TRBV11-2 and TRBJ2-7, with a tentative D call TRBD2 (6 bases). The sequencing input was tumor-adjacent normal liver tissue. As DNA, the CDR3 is TGTGCCAGTAACCCCGGCGGGACTCTACCCTACGAGCAGTACTTC. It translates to CASNPGGTLPYEQYF.